This T cell receptor (beta chain) stems from a study of blood T cell repertoires in COVID-19. For the study at large: COVID-19 samples from acute and convalescent phases originated in the United States, Italy and Spain.

CDR1 and CDR2 (germline): SGHVS, FQNEAQ. This CDR3 is 17 amino acids long. After removal of 0 bases from V and 6 bases from J, the junction contained 9 bases not matched to a gene. In the original processing: How many nucleated cells were present was estimated from reference gene primer amplification. Using immunoSEQ multiplex PCR, the repertoire was profiled, and TCRdb retains in-frame clones only, with some absent. That table gives V, J and clone size, and the DNA gave D and trimming. The sample includes around 200,000 clones, less than 85% of them seen just once. The clonotype comes from a human donor in a cohort sampled during active COVID-19. Sequencing used peripheral blood. V gene TRBV7-8 combines with J gene TRBJ2-1; the match to TRBD2 covers 9 bases. In DNA, the CDR3 is TGTGCCAGCAGCTTAGCGAGGGGCGGGGGGGCTTCCAATGAGCAGTTCTTC. Translated, it gives CASSLARGGGASNEQFF.